Listed here are 32 T cell receptor beta chains from one sample, sequenced in a study of prognosis after radiotherapy for stage I lung cancer. Two rounds of multiplex PCR amplified TCR beta CDR3 from genomic DNA. Round one of PCR was performed, and it used primers specific to each TRBV and TRBJ gene. TCRdb analysed the multiplex PCR reads with MiXCR anew, one entry per CDR3 protein. The sample carries about 51,000 distinct CDR3 sequences, around a third recorded once. Sequenced material: PBMCs, taken before or after stereotactic body radiation therapy (not recorded which). All receptors derive from a donor at least 50 years old with non-small cell lung cancer.

This clonotype has just a few counts. The genes are TRBV20-1 and TRBJ2-1, with 7 bases identical to TRBD1. V gave up 0 bases and J gave up 8 bases; unmatched junction bases: 7. Germline assignment: CDR1 DFQATT and CDR2 SNEGSKA (reference sequence). The CDR3 length is 14 residues. CDR3 nucleotides: TGCAGTGCTAGAGACACCAGGGGGTCGGATGAGCAGTTCTTC. Encoded protein: CSARDTRGSDEQFF.

This clonotype has a count of ten or more. The chain couples TRBV6-2 or TRBV6-3 to TRBJ2-5, with 7 bases lining up with TRBD1. The CDR3 length is 14 residues. With 6 bases clipped from V and 1 base from J, the junction kept 5 bases outside the gene matches. Germline CDR1 MNHEY, CDR2 SVGEGT. In DNA form, the CDR3 reads TGTGCCAGCAGCCGGGACAGACTCCAAGAGACCCAGTACTTC. Amino acid sequence: CASSRDRLQETQYF.

There are many counts of this clonotype. This chain uses TRBV6-1 with TRBJ2-7, with a tentative D call TRBD2 (6 bases). The CDR3 is 13 residues long. Per the germline V gene, CDR1 is MNHNS and CDR2 is SASEGT. The V end lost 6 bases, the J end lost 1 base, and 10 bases lay between the germline ends. The CDR3 DNA follows: TGTGCCAGCAGCCGACTAGTGTCCTACGAGCAGTACTTC. This encodes CASSRLVSYEQYF.

This clonotype occurred many times. J is TRBJ2-1 and V is TRBV27, with TRBD2 matching 15 bases. Per the germline V gene, CDR1 is MNHEY and CDR2 is SMNVEV (reference sequence). This CDR3 has 18 amino acids. J gave up 0 bases and V 10 bases, and 10 bases lay outside the gene matches. The CDR3 spells CATRRTSGRASSYNEQFF. The CDR3 DNA sequence: TGTGCCACCAGAAGGACTAGCGGGAGGGCCAGCTCCTACAATGAGCAGTTCTTC.

This clonotype was seen at least ten times. The V and J genes are TRBV30 and TRBJ1-3; possible D gene TRBD1, 5 bases. The CDR3 consists of 17 residues. Germline V gene sequence: CDR1 GTSNPN, CDR2 SVGIG (reference sequence). The V gene lost 5 bases and the J gene lost 0 bases, with 20 bases spanning the gap. The CDR3 here is CAWGGPRDPTSGNTIYF. CDR3 sequence (DNA): TGTGCCTGGGGGGGTCCCAGGGACCCTACCTCTGGAAACACCATATATTTT. Together with reference TRBV30 and TRBJ1-3, the CDR3 gives the full variable domain: SQTIHQWPATLVQPVGSPLSLECTVEGTSNPNLYWYRQAAGRGLQLLFYSVGIGQISSEVPQNLSASRPQDRQFILSSKKLLLSDSGFYLCAWGGPRDPTSGNTIYFGEGSWLTVV.

With regard to this clonotype: This sequence may be a read error, since a much larger clone differs from it by one base. The V gene is TRBV6-9, the J gene TRBJ2-7, with 10 bases fitting TRBD1. Looked up from germline, CDR1 is MNHGY and CDR2 is SVAAGI. This CDR3 comprises 18 residues. The J segment lost 2 bases and the V segment lost 4 bases, leaving 14 bases of the junction unmatched. DNA for the CDR3: TGTGCCAGCAGTTGCACCTGGGGACAGGGGCCTAACCCCTACGAGCAGTACTTC. It encodes CASSCTWGQGPNPYEQYF.

This clonotype has a count of ten or more. The chain couples TRBV7-2 to TRBJ1-4; D not resolved. The V and J ends lost 1 base and 8 bases respectively, with 8 bases between them. The CDR3 length is 13 residues. Germline CDR1 SGHTA, CDR2 FQGNSA. The CDR3 DNA sequence: TGTGCCAGCAGCTTAGGACCGGTAGAAAAACTGTTTTTT. This encodes CASSLGPVEKLFF.

Comment on this clonotype: A read error likely explains this, since a far larger clone differs by one base. This chain joins TRBV6-8 and TRBJ2-2; D may be TRBD1 (6 bases). The CDR3 is made up of 15 amino acids. Germline V gene lookup returns CDR1 MNHGY and CDR2 SAAAGT. Trimming took off 6 bases at V and 1 base at J, with 12 bases between the two ends. In DNA form, the CDR3 reads TGTGCCAGCAGCGGCAGGGGTAAGAACACCGGGGAGCTGTTTTTT. This codes for CASSGRGKNTGELFF.

Of note for this clonotype: A far larger clone differs by one base, so this is likely a read error. V and J are TRBV6-4 and TRBJ2-2; possible D gene TRBD1, 5 bases. The V end was cut by 7 bases, the J end by 4 bases, with 13 bases between. Per the germline V gene, CDR1 is MRHNA and CDR2 is SNTAGT. The CDR3 sequence is 14 residues long. CDR3 residues: CASMPQGFTGELFF. In DNA, the CDR3 is TGTGCCAGCATGCCCCAGGGTTTCACCGGGGAGCTGTTTTTT.

In its sample, this clonotype was seen many times. V and J are TRBV6-1 and TRBJ2-1; no clear D. Germline CDR1 is MNHNS and CDR2 is SASEGT. The germline V and J ends were trimmed by 7 bases and 4 bases, with 2 bases remaining between them. CDR3 length: 10 amino acids. CDR3: CASKYNEQFF. The CDR3 nucleotides are TGTGCCAGCAAGTACAATGAGCAGTTCTTC.

This clonotype turned up a few times. J is TRBJ2-3 and V is TRBV7-9; TRBD2 aligns across 11 bases. With V trimmed by 4 bases and J by 0 bases, 3 bases remained unmatched. CDR1 is SEHNR and CDR2 is FQNEAQ in the germline V gene (reference sequence). The CDR3 runs 16 residues. The CDR3, as DNA: TGTGCCAGCAGCTGGGGACTAGCGGTTAGCACAGATACGCAGTATTTT. Its translation: CASSWGLAVSTDTQYF.

The chain is built from TRBV5-1 and TRBJ2-7, with TRBD2 matching over 9 bases. J was trimmed by 4 bases and V by 7 bases; bases with no gene match: 18. This CDR3 is 17 amino acids long. From germline, CDR1 is SGHRS and CDR2 YFSETQ. CDR3: CASFSGAAGGPIYEQYF. DNA for the CDR3: TGCGCCAGCTTCTCAGGGGCGGCGGGAGGGCCAATATACGAGCAGTACTTC. Filled out from reference TRBV5-1 and TRBJ2-7, the complete variable domain reads KAGVTQTPRYLIKTRGQQVTLSCSPISGHRSVSWYQQTPGQGLQFLFEYFSETQRNKGNFPGRFSGRQFSNSRSEMNVSTLELGDSALYLCASFSGAAGGPIYEQYFGPGTRLTVT.

This clonotype has a count of ten or more. The V gene is TRBV24-1, the J gene TRBJ1-3; unclear D gene. Trimming shortened V by 3 bases and J by 0 bases, and 8 bases separated the two germline ends. This CDR3 has 15 residues. Germline CDR1 is KGHDR and CDR2 is SFDVKD. Here the CDR3 reads CATSDPTLSGNTIYF. As DNA, the CDR3 is TGTGCCACCAGTGATCCGACCCTCTCTGGAAACACCATATATTTT.

A word on this clonotype: One base away lies a much larger clone, so this may be a sequencing read error. The CDR3 end shows no conserved phenylalanine or tryptophan, and so a read error is likely. The chain recombines TRBV20-1 with TRBJ2-7, with D tentatively TRBD1 (5 bases). The germline V gene has CDR1 DFQATT and CDR2 SNEGSKA (reference sequence). V shed 0 bases and J shed 3 bases, with 12 bases lying between them. The CDR3 sequence is 14 residues long. The CDR3 is CSARDLGASYEQYS. The CDR3 region has the DNA TGCAGTGCTAGAGATCTAGGGGCAAGCTACGAGCAGTACTCC.

This clonotype has a count of ten or more. J is TRBJ1-1 and V is TRBV7-2; TRBD1 might be the D (6 bases). The germline V and J ends were trimmed by 7 bases and 0 bases, with 15 bases remaining between them. The CDR3 loop spans 15 amino acids. CDR1 is SGHTA, CDR2 FQGNSA, per germline. CDR3 bases: TGTGCCAGCATCAGGTCGACAGGCCTGAACACTGAAGCTTTCTTT. Translated, it gives CASIRSTGLNTEAFF. Using reference TRBV7-2 and TRBJ1-1 for the parts outside the CDR3, the full variable domain is GAGVSQSPSNKVTEKGKDVELRCDPISGHTALYWYRQSLGQGLEFLIYFQGNSAPDKSGLPSDRFSAERTGGSVSTLTIQRTQQEDSAVYLCASIRSTGLNTEAFFGQGTRLTVV.

This clonotype was counted only a few times. The chain recombines TRBV7-2 with TRBJ2-5; perhaps TRBD2 as D (6 bases). CDR1 is SGHTA and CDR2 is FQGNSA in the germline V gene. The length of the CDR3 is 14 residues. The V gene lost 8 bases and the J gene lost 2 bases, with 15 bases spanning the gap. The CDR3 coding sequence is TGTGCCAGCGGACGGGCGGCGGGACAAGAGACCCAGTACTTC. Encoded protein: CASGRAAGQETQYF.

This rearrangement joins TRBV29-1 to TRBJ2-7, with 9 positions matching TRBD1. J gave up 6 bases and V 6 bases, and 9 bases lay outside the gene matches. The germline CDR1 and CDR2 sequences are SQVTM and ANQGSEA. CDR3 length: 13 residues. CDR3 bases: TGCAGCGTCGCTTCCGGGACAGGGAGCGAGCAGTACTTC. This gives the protein CSVASGTGSEQYF.

Ten or more counts support this clonotype. The chain combines TRBV20-1 with TRBJ2-7; maybe TRBD2 (5 bases). Deletions cut 3 bases from V and 0 bases from J, with 12 bases between. CDR3 length: 14 amino acids. The germline V gene encodes CDR1 DFQATT and CDR2 SNEGSKA (reference sequence). The CDR3 region has the DNA TGCAGTGCTAGTACATGGGAGTCCTCCTACGAGCAGTACTTC. Translation: CSASTWESSYEQYF.

In its sample, this clonotype was seen many times. This chain connects TRBV3-1 to TRBJ2-2; 10 positions agree with TRBD2. CDR1 is LGHDT and CDR2 is YNNKEL in the germline V gene (reference sequence). V lost 3 bases and J lost 5; bases outside the gene matches: 6. The CDR3 is made up of 16 amino acids. This chain's CDR3 is CASSQASGRNTGELFF. In DNA, the CDR3 is TGTGCCAGCAGCCAGGCTAGCGGGAGAAATACCGGGGAGCTGTTTTTT.

The rearrangement uses TRBV9 and TRBJ2-3; maybe TRBD2 (5 bases). V was pared by 5 bases and J by 0 bases, with 13 bases between. The germline V gene has CDR1 SGDLS and CDR2 YYNGEE. The CDR3 contains 15 residues. The chain's CDR3 is CASSMKAVSTDTQYF. The DNA of the CDR3 is TGTGCCAGCAGTATGAAAGCGGTAAGCACAGATACGCAGTATTTT.

Remarks on this clonotype: This may come from a read error, since a much larger clone is one base off. The V and J genes are TRBV29-1 and TRBJ2-2; the D is unclear. CDR3 length: 14 amino acids. The V end lost 1 base, the J end lost 1 base, and 7 bases lay between the germline ends. Germline V CDR1 and CDR2: SQVTM, ANQGSEA. This chain's CDR3 is CSVEGSWNTGELFF. Written as DNA, the CDR3 is TGCAGCGTTGAAGGGTCGTGGAACACCGGGGAGCTGTTTTTT.

This clonotype has at least ten counts. The rearrangement links TRBV20-1 to TRBJ2-4; possible D gene TRBD2, 5 bases. The CDR3 spans 14 residues. Trimming cost V 1 base and J 8 bases, with 15 bases left between them. CDR1 and CDR2 from the germline V gene are DFQATT and SNEGSKA (reference sequence). CDR3 nucleotides: TGCAGTGCTAGAGCCAACCTCGCGGGTGACATTCAGTACTTC. Its protein is CSARANLAGDIQYF.

DNA for the CDR3: TGTGCCAGCAGATGGGCAGGGGACACCGGTGTGCTGTTTTTT. This translates into CASRWAGDTGVLFF. The chain has TRBV6-2 or TRBV6-3 and TRBJ2-2, with D possibly TRBD1 on 6 matching bases. Germline loops: CDR1 MNHEY, CDR2 SVGEGT. This CDR3 comprises 14 residues. Trimming took off 6 bases at V and 13 bases at J, with 21 bases between the two ends.

This clonotype has just one count. This sequence may be a read error, since a much larger clone differs from it by one base. V gene TRBV12-3 or TRBV12-4 combines with J gene TRBJ1-1; 8 nucleotides line up with TRBD1. The junction had 9 bases not matched to a gene; V was cut back by 5 bases and J by 4 bases. This CDR3 spans 15 amino acids. The CDR3 sequence is CASSRPGQVGTEAFF. As DNA, the CDR3 is TGTGCCAGCAGTCGGCCGGGACAGGTGGGCACTGAAGCTTTCTTT.

There are many counts of this clonotype. This chain links TRBV7-2 with TRBJ2-4; possibly TRBD1 or TRBD2 for D (5 bases each). The V and J ends lost 2 bases and 0 bases respectively, with 14 bases between them. The CDR3 extends over 17 amino acids. Germline lookup yields CDR1 SGHTA and CDR2 FQGNSA. The CDR3 here is CASSLRDLPLAKNIQYF. The CDR3 region has the DNA TGTGCCAGCAGCTTACGGGACCTCCCCTTAGCCAAAAACATTCAGTACTTC.

The chain links TRBV5-1 to TRBJ1-2; D ambiguous. CDR1 is SGHRS, CDR2 YFSETQ, per germline. CDR3 length: 16 residues. Trimming removed 4 bases at V and 8 bases at J, with 24 bases between. The CDR3 reads CASSPGGCRHLKGYTF. CDR3 nucleotide sequence: TGCGCCAGCAGCCCGGGAGGCTGCAGGCACTTGAAGGGCTACACCTTC.

This clonotype was seen many times. The rearrangement links TRBV20-1 to TRBJ2-3; TRBD2 matches 16 bases. After removal of 8 bases from V and 0 bases from J, the junction contained 11 bases not matched to a gene. This CDR3 comprises 18 residues. CDR1 and CDR2 from the germline V gene are DFQATT and SNEGSKA (reference sequence). DNA of the CDR3: TGCAGTTCTATGGGGGGACTAGCGGGAGGGGGGAGCACAGATACGCAGTATTTT. Translated, it gives CSSMGGLAGGGSTDTQYF.

This chain links TRBV6-1 with TRBJ2-1; 9 positions match TRBD2. The trim removed 5 bases at V and 0 bases at J, leaving 17 bases unmatched. The CDR3 consists of 20 residues. CDR1 is MNHNS, CDR2 SASEGT, per germline. As DNA, the CDR3 is TGTGCCAGCAGTACGGCGGGAGGGCGTGTAGGGGTGAGCTCCTACAATGAGCAGTTCTTC. This sequence encodes CASSTAGGRVGVSSYNEQFF.

To note about this clonotype: A much larger clone lies one base from this, so it may be a read error. The V gene is TRBV6-1, the J gene TRBJ1-2, with a tentative D call TRBD1 (6 bases). From germline, CDR1 is MNHNS and CDR2 SASEGT. V was cut by 8 bases and J by 7 bases, with 11 bases left in between. The CDR3 extends over 11 amino acids. The CDR3 protein is CASAGVFGYTF. The CDR3 nucleotides read TGTGCCAGCGCAGGGGTCTTTGGCTACACCTTC.

This clonotype is categorized as medium-sized. The chain has TRBV5-1 and TRBJ2-7, with D maybe TRBD1 (5 bases). Trimming left V 4 bases short and J 2 bases short, with 13 bases between. This CDR3 comprises 14 residues. Germline V gene sequence: CDR1 SGHRS, CDR2 YFSETQ. CDR3 in DNA: TGCGCCAGCAGCCAGTCGACAGCTACCTACGAGCAGTACTTC. It translates to CASSQSTATYEQYF.

The sample holds many counts of this clonotype. This chain's CDR3 is CASSPSVSGGLGDEQYF. The CDR3 nucleotides read TGTGCCAGCTCACCGTCGGTATCCGGGGGGTTGGGAGACGAGCAGTACTTC. The V call is TRBV18, the J call TRBJ2-7; 7 positions agree with TRBD2. Losses at the gene ends were 3 bases for V and 5 bases for J; bases not matched to a gene: 16. Germline-derived CDR1 and CDR2 are KGHSH and LQKENI. This CDR3 region has 17 residues.

This clonotype was recorded many times. CDR3 in amino acids: CASSPEGLLITDTQYF. The CDR3 DNA follows: TGTGCCAGCAGTCCCGAGGGACTGCTGATAACAGATACGCAGTATTTT. This chain links TRBV12-3 or TRBV12-4 with TRBJ2-3; possible D gene TRBD2, 6 bases. Trimming left V 5 bases short and J 3 bases short, with 18 bases between. The CDR3 is 16 amino acids.